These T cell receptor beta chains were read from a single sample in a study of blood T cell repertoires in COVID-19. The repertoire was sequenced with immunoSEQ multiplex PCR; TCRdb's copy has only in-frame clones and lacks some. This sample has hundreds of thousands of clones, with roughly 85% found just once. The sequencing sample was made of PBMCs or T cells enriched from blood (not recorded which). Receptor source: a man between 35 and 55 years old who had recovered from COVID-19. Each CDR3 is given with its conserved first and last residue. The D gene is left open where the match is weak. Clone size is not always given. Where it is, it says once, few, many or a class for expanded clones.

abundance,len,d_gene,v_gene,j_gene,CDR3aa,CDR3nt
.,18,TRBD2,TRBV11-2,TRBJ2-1,CASSSLAGDPSSYNEQFF,TGTGCCAGCAGCTCTTTAGCGGGAGACCCCTCTTCCTACAATGAGCAGTTCTTC
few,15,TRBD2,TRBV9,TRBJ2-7,CASSVGGLAGYEQYF,TGTGCCAGCAGCGTAGGGGGACTAGCGGGCTACGAGCAGTACTTC
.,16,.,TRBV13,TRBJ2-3,CASSPASDSITDTQYF,TGTGCCAGCAGCCCTGCTTCGGACTCGATCACAGATACGCAGTATTTT
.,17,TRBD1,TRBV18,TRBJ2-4,CASSQGAATVAKNIQYF,TGTGCCAGCTCACAGGGGGCGGCGACCGTAGCCAAAAACATTCAGTACTTC
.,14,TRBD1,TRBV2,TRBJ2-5,CASSRQGGEETQYF,TGTGCCAGCAGCCGACAGGGGGGTGAAGAGACCCAGTACTTC
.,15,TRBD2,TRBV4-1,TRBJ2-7,CASSPALAVSYEQYF,TGCGCCAGCAGCCCTGCACTAGCGGTTTCCTACGAGCAGTACTTC
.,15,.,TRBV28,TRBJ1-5,CASSLRHMGGQPQHF,TGTGCCAGCAGTTTACGACATATGGGGGGTCAGCCCCAGCATTTT
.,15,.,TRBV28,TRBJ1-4,CASSLGGRANEKLFF,TGTGCCAGCAGCCTGGGGGGTAGGGCTAATGAAAAACTGTTTTTT
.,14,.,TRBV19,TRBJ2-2,CASSSEVGTGELFF,TGTGCCAGTAGTTCGGAGGTTGGGACCGGGGAGCTGTTTTTT
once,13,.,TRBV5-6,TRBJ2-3,CASSFGGTDTQYF,TGTGCCAGCAGCTTCGGAGGCACAGATACGCAGTATTTT
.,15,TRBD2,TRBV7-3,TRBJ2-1,CASSLQGAGATEQFF,TGTGCCAGCAGCTTACAGGGAGCGGGGGCGACTGAGCAGTTCTTC
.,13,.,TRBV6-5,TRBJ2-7,CASSYRRAYEQYF,TGTGCCAGCAGTTACCGGCGGGCCTACGAGCAGTACTTC
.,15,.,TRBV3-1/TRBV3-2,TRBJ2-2,CASSQGIEGTGELFF,TGTGCCAGCAGCCAAGGAATTGAGGGCACCGGGGAGCTGTTTTTT
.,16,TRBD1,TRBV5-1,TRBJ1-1,CASSPSTGRMNTEAFF,TGCGCCAGCAGCCCGTCGACAGGGAGGATGAACACTGAAGCTTTCTTT
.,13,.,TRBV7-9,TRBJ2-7,CASSLNGWNEQYF,TGTGCCAGCAGCTTAAACGGGTGGAACGAGCAGTACTTC
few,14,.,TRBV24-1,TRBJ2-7,CATSGGANPREQYF,TGTGCCACCAGCGGCGGGGCAAATCCCCGCGAGCAGTACTTC
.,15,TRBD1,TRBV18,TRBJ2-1,CASSPGTVSYNEQFF,TGTGCCAGCTCACCAGGGACAGTCTCCTACAATGAGCAGTTCTTC
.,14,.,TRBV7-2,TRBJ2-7,CASSLPISSHEQYF,TGTGCCAGCAGCTTACCCATTAGCTCCCACGAGCAGTACTTC
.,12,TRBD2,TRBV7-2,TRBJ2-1,CASSPLAGILFF,TGTGCCAGCAGCCCTCTAGCGGGAATCCTGTTCTTC
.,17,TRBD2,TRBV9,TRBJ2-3,CASSPYRAGGETDTQYF,TGTGCCAGCAGCCCGTACCGGGCGGGAGGAGAGACAGATACGCAGTATTTT
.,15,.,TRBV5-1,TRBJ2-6,CASNPGHSGANVLTF,TGCGCCAGCAATCCCGGACACTCTGGGGCCAACGTCCTGACTTTC
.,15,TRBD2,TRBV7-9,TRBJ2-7,CASSLSGRKGYEQYF,TGTGCCAGCAGCTTAAGCGGGAGGAAGGGCTACGAGCAGTACTTC
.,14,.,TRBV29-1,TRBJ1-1,CSVVVPPRNTEAFF,TGCAGCGTTGTGGTACCTCCCAGGAACACTGAAGCTTTCTTT
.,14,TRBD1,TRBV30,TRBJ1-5,CAWRGTGVSQPQHF,TGTGCCTGGAGGGGGACAGGGGTTTCTCAGCCCCAGCATTTT
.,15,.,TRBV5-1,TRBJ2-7,CASSLGNRSSYEQYF,TGCGCCAGCAGCTTGGGAAACAGGAGCTCCTACGAGCAGTACTTC
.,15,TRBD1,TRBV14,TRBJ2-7,CASSLIGGQVYEQYF,TGTGCCAGCAGCCTCATTGGGGGACAGGTGTACGAGCAGTACTTC
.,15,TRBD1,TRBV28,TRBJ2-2,CASISQGANTGELFF,TGTGCCAGCATATCACAGGGGGCCAACACCGGGGAGCTGTTTTTT
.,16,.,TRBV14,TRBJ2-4,CASSQAAGKAKNIQYF,TGTGCCAGCAGCCAAGCAGCGGGCAAGGCCAAAAACATTCAGTACTTC
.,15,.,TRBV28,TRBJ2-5,CASSFLRASGETQYF,TGTGCCAGCAGTTTTTTGCGGGCATCCGGAGAGACCCAGTACTTC
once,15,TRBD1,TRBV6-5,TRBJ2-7,CASSYRDRGAYEQYF,TGTGCCAGCAGTTACAGGGACAGGGGGGCTTACGAGCAGTACTTC
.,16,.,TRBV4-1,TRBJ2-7,CASSLFISGSSYEQYF,TGCGCCAGCAGCCTTTTCATTAGCGGTTCGTCCTACGAGCAGTACTTC
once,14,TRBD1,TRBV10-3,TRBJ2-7,CAISERGPPAEQYF,TGTGCCATCAGTGAGAGGGGGCCTCCGGCCGAGCAGTACTTC
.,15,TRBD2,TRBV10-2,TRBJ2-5,CASGEVAGEVETQYF,TGCGCCAGCGGAGAGGTAGCGGGAGAGGTAGAGACCCAGTACTTC
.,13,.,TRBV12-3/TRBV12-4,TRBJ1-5,CASSRTADQPQHF,TGTGCCAGCAGTCGGACAGCCGATCAGCCCCAGCATTTT
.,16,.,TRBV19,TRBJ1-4,CASSILTSATNEKLFF,TGTGCCAGTAGTATTTTAACATCTGCAACTAATGAAAAACTGTTTTTT
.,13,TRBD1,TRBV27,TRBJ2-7,CASSPRTGYEQYF,TGTGCCAGCAGTCCCCGGACAGGGTACGAGCAGTACTTC
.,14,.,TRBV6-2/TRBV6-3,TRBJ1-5,CASSYGQSNQPQHF,TGTGCCAGCAGTTACGGACAGTCCAATCAGCCCCAGCATTTT
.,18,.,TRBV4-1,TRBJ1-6,CASSQEVAGGPLNSPLHF,TGCGCCAGCAGCCAAGAAGTGGCGGGGGGTCCCCTAAATTCACCCCTCCACTTT
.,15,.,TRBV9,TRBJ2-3,CASSVAIGSTDTQYF,TGTGCCAGCAGCGTAGCTATCGGGAGCACAGATACGCAGTATTTT
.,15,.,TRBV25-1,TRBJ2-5,CASSSALALEETQYF,TGTGCCAGCAGCAGCGCCCTTGCATTGGAAGAGACCCAGTACTTC
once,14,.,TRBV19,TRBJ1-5,CASRRQADNQPQHF,TGTGCCAGCCGACGCCAGGCAGACAATCAGCCCCAGCATTTT
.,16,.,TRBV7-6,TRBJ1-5,CASSLDGSRGSQPQHF,TGTGCCAGCAGCTTAGATGGTAGCAGGGGCAGTCAGCCCCAGCATTTT
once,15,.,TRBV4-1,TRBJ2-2,CASSLNLANTGELFF,TGCGCCAGCAGCCTGAACTTAGCGAACACCGGGGAGCTGTTTTTT
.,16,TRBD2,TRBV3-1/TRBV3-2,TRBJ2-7,CASSFNLMASGYEQYF,TGTGCCAGCAGTTTTAACTTAATGGCTAGCGGCTACGAGCAGTACTTC
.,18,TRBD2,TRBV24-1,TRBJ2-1,CATSDLRGLAGIYNEQFF,TGTGCCACCAGTGATTTGAGGGGCCTAGCGGGAATATACAATGAGCAGTTCTTC